A selection of T cell receptor beta chains follows, all from one sample in a study of blood T cell repertoires in COVID-19. This table comes from immunoSEQ multiplex PCR, and its TCRdb copy is limited to in-frame clones, with some not included. The table includes 300,000 or so clones, more than 75% detected once. The source material was PBMCs or T cells enriched from blood (not recorded which). These receptors came from a woman younger than 45 who had recovered from COVID-19. CDR3s include the opening cysteine and the closing phenylalanine or tryptophan. A D gene is named only where the DNA matches it firmly. Clone size is shown for a subset of rows, as once, few, many or a class of expanded clone.

clone size	V gene	D gene	J gene	CDR3 protein	CDR3 DNA
-	TRBV28	TRBD1	TRBJ1-1	CASSARRGLNTEAFF	TGTGCCAGCAGTGCCCGCAGGGGGCTTAACACTGAAGCTTTCTTT
medium-sized	TRBV10-3	TRBD1	TRBJ2-1	CAISEYDREPYNEQFF	TGTGCCATCAGTGAGTACGACAGGGAACCCTACAATGAGCAGTTCTTC
few	TRBV10-1	-	TRBJ1-1	CASSESVGQSTEAFF	TGCGCCAGCAGTGAGTCGGTGGGGCAGAGCACTGAAGCTTTCTTT
-	TRBV7-2	-	TRBJ2-2	CASSRDFSTGELFF	TGTGCCAGCAGCCGGGACTTTTCCACCGGGGAGCTGTTTTTT
-	TRBV27	-	TRBJ1-1	CASSLAGERTEAFF	TGTGCCAGCAGTTTAGCGGGTGAAAGGACTGAAGCTTTCTTT
few	TRBV28	TRBD1	TRBJ1-2	CASSLAGGQSGYTF	TGTGCCAGCAGTTTGGCAGGGGGTCAAAGTGGCTACACCTTC
many	TRBV27	TRBD2	TRBJ2-7	CASHRGGEREQYF	TGTGCCAGCCACCGTGGGGGGGAGCGAGAGCAGTACTTC
-	TRBV27	TRBD2	TRBJ2-2	CASSYLGTSHGELFF	TGTGCCAGCAGTTACCTCGGGACTAGCCACGGGGAGCTGTTTTTT
-	TRBV6-2/TRBV6-3	-	TRBJ1-1	CASSLGGRPAFF	TGTGCCAGCAGCCTCGGCGGGAGGCCAGCTTTCTTT
-	TRBV5-1	TRBD1	TRBJ1-1	CASSLGGGPTEAFF	TGCGCCAGCAGCTTGGGAGGGGGCCCCACTGAAGCTTTCTTT
-	TRBV27	TRBD1	TRBJ2-2	CASSFQQGNFETGELFF	TGTGCCAGCAGTTTTCAACAGGGGAATTTTGAGACCGGGGAGCTGTTTTTT
-	TRBV7-9	TRBD1	TRBJ1-3	CASSPRDSGNTIYF	TGTGCCAGCAGCCCCCGGGACAGTGGAAACACCATATATTTT
-	TRBV27	TRBD1	TRBJ1-2	CASSLSGQEYGYTF	TGTGCCAGCAGTTTATCAGGACAGGAATATGGCTACACCTTC
-	TRBV6-4	TRBD2	TRBJ2-3	CASRRTSGGAFTDTQYF	TGTGCCAGCAGAAGGACTAGCGGGGGGGCCTTCACAGATACGCAGTATTTT
-	TRBV28	TRBD1	TRBJ1-4	CASSFRQGDGEKLFF	TGTGCCAGCAGTTTCCGACAGGGTGACGGTGAAAAACTGTTTTTT
-	TRBV18	TRBD1	TRBJ1-5	CASSQGQGWNQPQHF	TGTGCCAGCTCACAGGGACAGGGCTGGAATCAGCCCCAGCATTTT
-	TRBV19	TRBD1	TRBJ1-4	CASSALDRSREKLFF	TGTGCCAGTAGTGCTTTGGACAGGTCGCGAGAAAAACTGTTTTTT
-	TRBV7-6	-	TRBJ2-3	CASSLQGDTQYF	TGTGCCAGCAGCTTACAGGGGGATACGCAGTATTTT
-	TRBV2	TRBD1	TRBJ1-6	CASSVTQGEYSPLHF	TGTGCCAGCAGTGTTACCCAGGGGGAATATTCACCCCTCCACTTT